Listed here is a single T cell receptor (beta chain). This clone showed up just once. There is no known antigen for this receptor. No qualities accompany the bases; no much larger clone lies one base away. The data are from a study of cytomegalovirus exposure and HLA in healthy donors (dated by TCRdb to the late 2010s). Regarding the complete study: An earlier analysis of some 600 of the donors reported 276 Gb of sequence data and about 120 million unique TCR beta sequences obtained from 180 million or so T cells. Roughly 300 gigabases of sequencing data and about 92 million unique TCR sequences made up an early release that covered several hundred HLA-typed donors. Of the 350 to 450 genotyped donors, approximately 83% fell in the genetic ancestry cluster associated with self-reported Caucasian donors. The study aimed to test whether cataloging public T cell receptors could reveal signatures of past pathogen exposure. The study used immunosequencing to profile the T cell repertoires of approximately 630 subjects and linked those repertoires to cytomegalovirus serostatus. A separate validation cohort of approximately 120 different subjects was used in addition to the approximately 700-subject first cohort. High-throughput TCR immunosequencing, statistical association of individual TCRs with disease status, and machine learning were combined to predict cytomegalovirus infection status. In a later analysis, previously published TCR beta repertoires from roughly 710 donors were re-analyzed and high-resolution HLA genotyping was added so that TCR occurrence patterns could be studied. Rather than drawing on any new phenotypic data, the later analysis identified candidate immune exposures from TCR beta sequences and the way those sequences occurred across donors. In an earlier analysis of a few hundred of the donors, high-throughput TCR beta sequencing was used to judge whether each TCR beta V gene segment behaved as functional or pseudogenic. Donor age, sex, ethnicity and CMV serostatus were compiled alongside the repertoire data. A later genetic analysis used genome-wide SNP genotypes for about 65% of the 666 donors, treating that subset as a discovery cohort. Every repertoire in the discovery cohort had been generated on one and the same sequencing platform. HLA typing covered class I and class II loci at four-digit resolution. The number of donors typed differed by locus, with roughly 629-640 for A, B, C, DRB1 and DQB1, approximately 500 for DQA1, under 610 for DPA1, and over 400 for DPB1. Roughly five DR-DQ haplotypes were handled as single units for association and clustering, since linkage in the cohort was strong. Across around 400 genotyped donors of the cohort, an average of about 250,000 unique TCR beta nucleotide sequences per donor were sequenced, and 15% to 20% of those sequences were non-productive. Overall study results and their limits: Several of the top co-occurrence clusters appeared to be linked to parvovirus B19, influenza, CMV and Epstein-Barr virus, according to a later analysis. According to a later analysis, most CMV-associated TCR beta chains appeared to be HLA-restricted, and the HLA associations seemed to be driven largely by CMV exposure. The sequencing pipeline was judged likely to have produced a cluster of highly shared sequence variants as a technical artifact. Because HLA typing was missing for some donors at each locus, association tests included only the typed subset. This cohort had only TCR beta chains sequenced, and the lack of alpha or paired-chain data limited which features could be detected. Sequencing depth was assumed to be roughly uniform across donors in the presence/absence analyses, though that assumption may not hold. Cytomegalovirus status was reported to be diagnosed by the classifier with high specificity and sensitivity in both the original and validation cohorts. Because counts were too low, seventeen rarely observed V segments, including chromosome 9 orphons, were excluded from the earlier analysis of 587 of the donors. In vitro tests confirmed that three of the cytomegalovirus-associated TCR beta chains recognize cytomegalovirus antigens. An association between a missense DCLRE1C variant and V-gene and J-gene trimming of TCR beta chains was found in a later genetic analysis and replicated in an independent cohort. Linkage disequilibrium might explain the correlated functional status among segregating V segments, but an unknown experimental factor could not be ruled out. When HLA alleles, especially DR and DQ, strongly co-occurred, TCR associations were difficult to assign to individual alleles. In a later genetic analysis, fewer N-insertions in productive TCRs were reported among donors in an Asian-associated ancestry cluster than the roughly 700-donor mean. In an earlier analysis of approximately 590 of the donors, most TCR beta V segments appeared in productive rearrangements about 87% or about 30% of the time, broadly matching IMGT annotations. A further reported finding was that TCR beta sequences accurately predicted the HLA-A and HLA-B alleles for most subjects in the first cohort. At a false discovery rate of 0.05, a later analysis linked about 16,000 TCR beta sequences to specific HLA alleles. A later analysis found that HLA-associated TCR beta chains were more clonally expanded and had lower generation probabilities than equally common non-associated chains. According to a later analysis, TCR association rates differed among HLA loci, with DRB1 alleles showing the most associated TCRs and HLA-C alleles showing the fewest. For the cohort, immune exposure information was limited to CMV serostatus. The authors suggested that the approach could potentially be extended to other disease states and immunological phenotypes. Most TCR sequences were observed very rarely across donors, whereas some public TCRs were present in many individuals. The study listed approximately 160 TCR beta chains as associated with cytomegalovirus.

Library preparation was by the immunoSEQ multiplex PCR assay. A mixture of 60 forward primers for TCR Vbeta segments and 13 reverse primers for TCR Jbeta segments was used in the multiplex PCR. The CDR3 region of rearranged TCR beta genes was amplified from genomic DNA with a multiplex PCR assay. The Illumina HiSeq System was used to sequence the amplified TCR beta libraries as 87-base-pair reads. For the original study's pipeline: A later analysis tallied tens of millions of unique TCR beta chains across the 610 or so repertoires, and approximately 9.9 million of those chains were shared by two or more donors. A nearest-neighbor algorithm error-corrected the raw reads and collapsed the reads into unique sequences, merging closely related sequences to remove PCR and sequencing errors. Alignment of CDR3 sequences to IMGT reference sequences was used to assign V, D and J gene segments. For a sequence to be retained, a match of at least six nucleotides was required to both a V gene segment and a J gene segment. Rearrangements were classified as productive when the CDR3 lacked stop codons and remained in frame with V and J, and all other rearrangements were classified as non-productive. CDR3 was defined by IMGT convention, running from the second conserved V-encoded cysteine to the conserved J-encoded phenylalanine. Sequences without an unambiguous match to a single V gene segment were excluded from the earlier analysis of 450 to 750 of the donors. In an earlier analysis of approximately 590 of the donors, a V segment was called functional when productive rearrangements were above 56.7%, and segregating when the standard deviation between donors exceeded 5%. A statistical classification framework was built to diagnose cytomegalovirus status from the catalog of TCR beta chain sequences. V and J gene assignment, in a later analysis, came from comparing TCR nucleotide sequences with IMGT/GENE-DB human TR gene sequences. In a later analysis, CDR3 sequences and most-parsimonious VDJ recombination scenarios were assigned using the TCRdist pipeline. In a later analysis, each TCR beta chain was defined by its CDR3 amino acid sequence together with its V-gene family, and reads lacking a unique V-gene family were excluded. As a way to deal with suspected cross-contamination and a sequencing artifact, a later analysis dropped 640 or so nucleotide sequences that were highly shared and had low generation probability. In a later analysis, a clonal expansion index for each public chain was calculated from normalized within-repertoire ranks of inferred template counts. A later analysis computed generation probabilities with a VDJ recombination model fitted to out-of-frame rearrangements, and checked the results against IGoR. Hypergeometric tests were used in a later analysis to score TCR-TCR, TCR-HLA and TCR-CMV co-occurrence, with a repertoire-size bias correction applied to the TCR pairs. A later analysis estimated false discovery rates by permuting HLA or CMV assignments 20 times. A later analysis grouped co-occurring TCRs with DBSCAN, adding TCRdist sequence similarity when clustering within HLA-allele-positive subsets. For co-occurrence clustering, repertoires with fewer than 30,000 or more than 120,000 public chains were excluded, along with about five repertoires with anomalous nucleotide sharing. The immuneACCESS repertoire file appears here via TCRdb, limited to in-frame rearrangements. These files lack a portion of the clones; in checked studies, under half of the deficit traces to unresolved V genes, and the cause of the others is not known. D and trimming come from the DNA, and the V and J calls and clone size come from that table. For this sample the table gives 150,000 to 160,000 clones, of which 65% to 85% were detected only once. Together, the top ten hold about 2.7% of the sample.

The cohort was made up of about 610 healthy bone marrow donors. At the time of sampling, all cohort members were nominally healthy, though unrecorded immune exposures were likely present. The donor was CMV seronegative and belonged to the group of 352 seronegative cohort members. Each donor provided a peripheral blood sample, and peripheral blood mononuclear cells were used for TCR beta sequencing. Genomic DNA was extracted from the blood cell samples with the Qiagen DNeasy Blood Extraction Kit. This receptor was taken from a man aged 18 to 35 in good health and CMV-seronegative. Sequenced sample: PBMCs.

Here the CDR3 is given as CASSLDRGADTQYF. The DNA is as follows: TGTGCCAGCAGCCTAGACAGGGGGGCAGATACGCAGTATTTT. The chain links TRBV7-3 with TRBJ2-3; TRBD1 lines up with 9 middle nucleotides. Germline trimming: 5 bases from V, 4 bases from J; junction bases outside gene matches: 4. CDR1 and CDR2 are read off the germline V gene as SGHTA and FQGTGA. The CDR3 contains 14 residues, cysteine and phenylalanine counted. The entry retains the CDR3 DNA only, 42 bases that are in frame from base 1. Beyond the CDR3, the reference TRBV7-3 and TRBJ2-3 genes provide the residues; the full variable domain reads: GAGVSQTPSNKVTEKGKYVELRCDPISGHTALYWYRQSLGQGPEFLIYFQGTGAADDSGLPNDRFFAVRPEGSVSTLKIQRTERGDSAVYLCASSLDRGADTQYFGPGTRLTVL.